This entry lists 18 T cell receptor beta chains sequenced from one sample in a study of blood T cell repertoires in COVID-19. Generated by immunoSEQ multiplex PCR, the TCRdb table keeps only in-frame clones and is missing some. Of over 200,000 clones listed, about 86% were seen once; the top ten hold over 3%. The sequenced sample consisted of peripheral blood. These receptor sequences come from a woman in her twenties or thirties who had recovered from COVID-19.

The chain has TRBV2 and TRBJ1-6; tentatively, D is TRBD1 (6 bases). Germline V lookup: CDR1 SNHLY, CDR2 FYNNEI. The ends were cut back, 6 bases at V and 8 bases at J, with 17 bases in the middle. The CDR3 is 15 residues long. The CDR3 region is CASRPQGSMYSPLHF. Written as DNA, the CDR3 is TGTGCCAGCAGACCACAGGGTAGCATGTATTCACCCCTCCACTTT. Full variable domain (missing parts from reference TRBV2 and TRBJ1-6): EPEVTQTPSHQVTQMGQEVILRCVPISNHLYFYWYRQILGQKVEFLVSFYNNEISEKSEIFDDQFSVERPDGSNFTLKIRSTKLEDSAMYFCASRPQGSMYSPLHFGNGTRLTVT.

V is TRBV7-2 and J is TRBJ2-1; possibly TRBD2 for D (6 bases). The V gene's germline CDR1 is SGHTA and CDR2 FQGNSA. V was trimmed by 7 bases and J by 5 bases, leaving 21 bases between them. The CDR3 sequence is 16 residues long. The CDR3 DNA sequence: TGTGCCAGCATCCTTAGTGTCGGGAGTTACAACAATGAGCAGTTCTTC. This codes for CASILSVGSYNNEQFF. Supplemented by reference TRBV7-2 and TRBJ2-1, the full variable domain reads GAGVSQSPSNKVTEKGKDVELRCDPISGHTALYWYRQSLGQGLEFLIYFQGNSAPDKSGLPSDRFSAERTGGSVSTLTIQRTQQEDSAVYLCASILSVGSYNNEQFFGPGTRLTVL.

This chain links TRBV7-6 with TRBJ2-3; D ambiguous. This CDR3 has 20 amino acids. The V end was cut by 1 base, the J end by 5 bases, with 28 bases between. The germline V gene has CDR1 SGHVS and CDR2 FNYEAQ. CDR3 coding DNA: TGTGCCAGCAGCTTAGATCTTCTATTCGGGTCAGCCCCAATAGTAGATACGCAGTATTTT. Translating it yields CASSLDLLFGSAPIVDTQYF.

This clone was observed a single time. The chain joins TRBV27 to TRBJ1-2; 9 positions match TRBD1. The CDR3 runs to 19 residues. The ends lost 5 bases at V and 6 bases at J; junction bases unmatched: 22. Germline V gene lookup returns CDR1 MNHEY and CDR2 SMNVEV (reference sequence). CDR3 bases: TGTGCCAGCAGTATAACACCCCCGGGACAGGGACTCACTGGAGATGGCTACACCTTC. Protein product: CASSITPPGQGLTGDGYTF.

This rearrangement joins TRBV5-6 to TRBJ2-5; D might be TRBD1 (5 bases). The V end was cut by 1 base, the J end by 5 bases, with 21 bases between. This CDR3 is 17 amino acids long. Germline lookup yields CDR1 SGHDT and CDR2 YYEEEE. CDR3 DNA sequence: TGTGCCAGCAGCTTGACAGGCCCCTCTCAGGTGAGGGAGACCCAGTACTTC. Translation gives CASSLTGPSQVRETQYF.

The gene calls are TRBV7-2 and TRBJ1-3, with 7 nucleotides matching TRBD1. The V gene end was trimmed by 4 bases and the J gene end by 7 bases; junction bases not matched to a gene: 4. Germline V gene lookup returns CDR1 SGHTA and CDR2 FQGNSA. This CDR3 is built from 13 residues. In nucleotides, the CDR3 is TGTGCCAGCAGCTCGAACAGGGGTAACACCATATATTTT. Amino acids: CASSSNRGNTIYF.

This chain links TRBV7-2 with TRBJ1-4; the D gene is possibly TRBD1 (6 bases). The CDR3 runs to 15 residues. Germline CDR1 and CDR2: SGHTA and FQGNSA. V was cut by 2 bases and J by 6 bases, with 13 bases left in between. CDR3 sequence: CASSLRTEAYEKLFF. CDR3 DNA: TGTGCCAGCAGCTTAAGGACAGAGGCTTATGAAAAACTGTTTTTT.

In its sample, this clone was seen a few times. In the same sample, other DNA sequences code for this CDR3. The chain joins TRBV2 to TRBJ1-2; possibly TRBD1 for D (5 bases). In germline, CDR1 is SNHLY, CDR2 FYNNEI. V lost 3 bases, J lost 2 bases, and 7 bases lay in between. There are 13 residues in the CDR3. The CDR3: CASSDRANYGYTF. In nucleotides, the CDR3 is TGTGCCAGCAGTGACAGGGCCAACTATGGCTACACCTTC. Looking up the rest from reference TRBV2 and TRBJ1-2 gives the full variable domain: EPEVTQTPSHQVTQMGQEVILRCVPISNHLYFYWYRQILGQKVEFLVSFYNNEISEKSEIFDDQFSVERPDGSNFTLKIRSTKLEDSAMYFCASSDRANYGYTFGSGTRLTVV.

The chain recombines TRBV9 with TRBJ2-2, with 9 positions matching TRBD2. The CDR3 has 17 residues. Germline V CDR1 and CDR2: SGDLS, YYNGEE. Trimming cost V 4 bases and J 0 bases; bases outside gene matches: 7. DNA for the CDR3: TGTGCCAGCAGCCCCGGGATAGCGGGGGCGAACACCGGGGAGCTGTTTTTT. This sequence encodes CASSPGIAGANTGELFF.

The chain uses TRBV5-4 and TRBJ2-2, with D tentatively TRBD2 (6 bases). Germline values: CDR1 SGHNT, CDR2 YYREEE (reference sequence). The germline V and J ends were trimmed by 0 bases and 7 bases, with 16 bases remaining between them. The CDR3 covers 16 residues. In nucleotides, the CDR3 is TGTGCCAGCAGCTTGGGTGGGAGGTATCGGGGCGGGGAGCTGTTTTTT. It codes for CASSLGGRYRGGELFF.

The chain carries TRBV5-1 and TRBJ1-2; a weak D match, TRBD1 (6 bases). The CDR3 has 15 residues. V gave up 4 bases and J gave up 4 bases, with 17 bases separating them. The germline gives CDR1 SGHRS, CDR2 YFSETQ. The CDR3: CASSLGQNIFYGYTF. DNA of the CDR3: TGCGCCAGCAGCCTTGGACAGAACATCTTCTATGGCTACACCTTC. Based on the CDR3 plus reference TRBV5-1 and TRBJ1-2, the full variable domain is KAGVTQTPRYLIKTRGQQVTLSCSPISGHRSVSWYQQTPGQGLQFLFEYFSETQRNKGNFPGRFSGRQFSNSRSEMNVSTLELGDSALYLCASSLGQNIFYGYTFGSGTRLTVV.

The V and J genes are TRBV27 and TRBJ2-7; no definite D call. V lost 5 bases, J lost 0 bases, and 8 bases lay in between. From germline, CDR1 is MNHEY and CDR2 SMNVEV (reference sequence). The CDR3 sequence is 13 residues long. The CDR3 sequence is CASSPRSSYEQYF. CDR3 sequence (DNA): TGTGCCAGCAGTCCAAGGAGCTCCTACGAGCAGTACTTC.

CDR3 nucleotide sequence: TGCGCCAGCAGCTCACAGGGGAGCGGCGAGCTGTTTTTT. Residues: CASSSQGSGELFF. This chain joins TRBV5-1 and TRBJ2-2; TRBD1 aligns across 7 bases. V shed 3 bases and J 11 bases; nucleotides not matched to a gene: 7. The CDR3 is 13 amino acids. Germline V gene lookup returns CDR1 SGHRS and CDR2 YFSETQ.

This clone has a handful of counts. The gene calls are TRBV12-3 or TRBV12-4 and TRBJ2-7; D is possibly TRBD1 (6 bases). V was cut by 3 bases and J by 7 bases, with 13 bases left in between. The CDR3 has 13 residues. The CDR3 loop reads CASSLSSRGEQYF. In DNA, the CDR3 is TGTGCCAGCAGTTTGAGTTCTAGGGGGGAGCAGTACTTC.

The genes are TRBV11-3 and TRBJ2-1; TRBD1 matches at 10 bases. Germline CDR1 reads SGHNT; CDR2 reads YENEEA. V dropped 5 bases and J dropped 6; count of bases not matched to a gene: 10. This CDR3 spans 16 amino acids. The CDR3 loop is CASSPRQGARVNEQFF. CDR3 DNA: TGTGCCAGCAGCCCGCGACAGGGGGCGAGGGTCAATGAGCAGTTCTTC.

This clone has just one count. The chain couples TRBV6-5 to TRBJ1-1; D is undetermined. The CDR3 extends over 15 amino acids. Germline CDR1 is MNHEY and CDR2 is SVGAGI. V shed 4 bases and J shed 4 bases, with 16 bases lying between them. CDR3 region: CASSSGSQYRTEAFF. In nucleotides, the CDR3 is TGTGCCAGCAGTTCAGGATCCCAGTATCGCACTGAAGCTTTCTTT.

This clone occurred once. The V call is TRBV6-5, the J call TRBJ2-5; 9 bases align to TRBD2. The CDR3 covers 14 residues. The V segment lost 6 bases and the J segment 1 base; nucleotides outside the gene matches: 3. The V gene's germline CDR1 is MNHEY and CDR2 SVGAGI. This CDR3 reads CASRRLAAQETQYF. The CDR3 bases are TGTGCCAGCAGACGACTAGCGGCCCAAGAGACCCAGTACTTC.

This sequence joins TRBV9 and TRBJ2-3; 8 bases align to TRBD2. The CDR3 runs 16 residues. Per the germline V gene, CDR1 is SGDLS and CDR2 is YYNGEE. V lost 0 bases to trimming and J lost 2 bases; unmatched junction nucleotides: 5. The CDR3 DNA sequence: TGTGCCAGCAGCGTAGAGGGGCGGGGGGTCACAGATACGCAGTATTTT. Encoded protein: CASSVEGRGVTDTQYF.